The next 29 T cell receptor beta chains were all read from a single sample in a study of shared clonotypes between healthy human individuals. The table came from immunoSEQ multiplex PCR; TCRdb's copy has only in-frame clones and leaves some out. The sample includes 550,000 to 700,000 clones, about 80% of them seen just once. The sample comprised memory CD4+ T cells sorted from blood. The subset was: CD45RA-negative fraction. The receptors come from a woman between 25 and 40 years old in good health.

This clone came up a few times. The rearrangement joins TRBV6-1 to TRBJ2-7; 13 bases are a match to TRBD2. Germline assignment: CDR1 MNHNS and CDR2 SASEGT. V trimming: 6 bases; J trimming: 0 bases; junction bases outside the gene matches: 2. The CDR3 length is 15 residues. CDR3 residues: CASRGLAGSSYEQYF. CDR3 in DNA: TGTGCCAGCAGGGGACTAGCGGGGAGCTCCTACGAGCAGTACTTC.

The chain employs TRBV30 and TRBJ1-1, with TRBD1 as a possible D gene (6 bases). CDR3 length: 15 residues. V was trimmed by 3 bases and J by 0 bases, leaving 14 bases between them. Germline CDR1 GTSNPN, CDR2 SVGIG (reference sequence). The CDR3 DNA is TGTGCCTGGAGACAGGGTCCTAGGATGAACACTGAAGCTTTCTTT. Translating gives CAWRQGPRMNTEAFF.

The chain is built from TRBV30 and TRBJ2-6, with 14 bases fitting TRBD2. Germline assignment: CDR1 GTSNPN and CDR2 SVGIG (reference sequence). The V gene end was trimmed by 5 bases and the J gene end by 1 base; junction bases not matched to a gene: 16. The CDR3 runs 21 residues. The CDR3: CAWARQGLAGAMGSGANVLTF. The CDR3 region has the DNA TGTGCCTGGGCACGTCAGGGACTAGCGGGGGCGATGGGGTCTGGGGCCAACGTCCTGACTTTC.

There are many counts of this clone. The chain links TRBV2 to TRBJ1-5; weak D call: TRBD1 (6 bases). Germline V gene sequence: CDR1 SNHLY, CDR2 FYNNEI. V dropped 6 bases and J dropped 5 bases, with 14 bases sitting between them. This CDR3 is built from 14 residues. In DNA form, the CDR3 reads TGTGCCAGCAGGGGTCCGGGGGCCGATCAGCCCCAGCATTTT. Amino acids: CASRGPGADQPQHF.

The J gene is TRBJ2-5, the V gene TRBV5-1; TRBD1 matches 11 bases. The CDR3 has 16 residues. Trimming removed 1 base from V and 4 bases from J; junction bases left unmatched: 6. Germline values: CDR1 SGHRS, CDR2 YFSETQ. CDR3 protein: CASSLSRDRGGETQYF. The CDR3 DNA sequence: TGCGCCAGCAGCTTGTCCCGGGACAGGGGGGGAGAGACCCAGTACTTC.

This clone was seen a few times. The sample contains more than one DNA sequence encoding this CDR3. This chain links TRBV5-1 with TRBJ2-1; the D call may be TRBD1 or TRBD2 (5 bases each). The CDR3 covers 15 residues. Between the trimmed V and J ends, which lost 0 bases and 3 bases, there was a span of 10 bases. Germline V gives CDR1 SGHRS, CDR2 YFSETQ. Here the CDR3 DNA reads TGCGCCAGCAGCTTGGATTCGGGGCTCTACAATGAGCAGTTCTTC. Its protein is CASSLDSGLYNEQFF.

As regards this clone: This sample also contains other DNA sequences that code for the same CDR3. This CDR3 reads CASSRQGSGNTIYF. For the CDR3, the DNA is TGTGCCAGCAGCCGGCAGGGCTCTGGAAACACCATATATTTT. The chain uses TRBV2 and TRBJ1-3; D possibly corresponds to TRBD1 (5 bases). The CDR3 extends over 14 amino acids. The germline gives CDR1 SNHLY, CDR2 FYNNEI. V was cut by 6 bases and J by 0 bases, with 9 bases left in between.

The rearrangement uses TRBV18 and TRBJ2-6; D remains unclear. Deletions cut 9 bases from V and 0 bases from J, with 12 bases between. Germline loops: CDR1 KGHSH, CDR2 LQKENI. CDR3 length: 15 amino acids. CDR3 in DNA: TGTGCCAGTGGACGAAGCAACTCTGGGGCCAACGTCCTGACTTTC. Translating it yields CASGRSNSGANVLTF.

The CDR3, as DNA: TGTGCCAGCAGCCCCTACCCGGGACTAGGGATCACAGATACGCAGTATTTT. Translated: CASSPYPGLGITDTQYF. V is TRBV11-2 and J is TRBJ2-3; 8 nucleotides match TRBD2. This CDR3 has 17 residues. Per germline, CDR1 SGHAT and CDR2 FQNNGV. V shed 5 bases and J 2 bases; nucleotides not matched to a gene: 12.

The gene calls are TRBV9 and TRBJ2-7, with 9 bases matching TRBD1. Trimming at V came to 1 base and at J to 2 bases, leaving 4 bases not matched to a gene. The CDR3 extends over 15 amino acids. Germline V gene lookup returns CDR1 SGDLS and CDR2 YYNGEE. The CDR3 DNA reads as TGTGCCAGCAGCGTACAGGGACAGGGTCCCTACGAGCAGTACTTC. Protein product: CASSVQGQGPYEQYF.

This chain joins TRBV5-8 and TRBJ2-6; the D is unclear. CDR3 size: 17 residues. V dropped 4 bases and J dropped 0 bases, with 14 bases sitting between them. CDR1 is SGHTS and CDR2 is YDEGEE in the germline V gene. This CDR3 is CASSRRASISGANVLTF. The CDR3 DNA is TGTGCCAGCAGCCGACGGGCCTCTATCTCTGGGGCCAACGTCCTGACTTTC.

The V gene is TRBV10-2, the J gene TRBJ1-1; 7 positions agree with TRBD1. The CDR3 runs 14 residues. Looked up from germline, CDR1 is WSHSY and CDR2 is SAAADI. V gave up 5 bases and J gave up 6 bases; unmatched junction bases: 9. This CDR3 reads CASSHSNRGAEAFF. CDR3 DNA: TGCGCCAGCAGTCATAGTAACAGGGGCGCTGAAGCTTTCTTT.

This clone was seen more than once but under ten times. The chain uses TRBV4-1 and TRBJ2-3; D is perhaps TRBD2 (6 bases). Germline-derived CDR1 and CDR2 are MGHRA and YSYEKL. The V and J ends lost 2 bases and 4 bases respectively, with 13 bases between them. This CDR3 has 15 amino acids. CDR3 coding DNA: TGCGCCAGCAGCCAACTACGGGAGCGGGCAGATACGCAGTATTTT. It encodes CASSQLRERADTQYF.

V and J are TRBV11-3 and TRBJ2-5; 7 positions match TRBD1. Germline values: CDR1 SGHNT, CDR2 YENEEA. Germline trimming cut 5 bases from V and 2 bases from J; bases unmatched to any gene: 5. The length of the CDR3 is 14 residues. CDR3 DNA sequence: TGTGCCAGCAGCCCGCGCAGGGGGCAAGAGACCCAGTACTTC. It specifies CASSPRRGQETQYF. The variable domain in full, with the rest retrieved from reference TRBV11-3 and TRBJ2-5, is EAGVVQSPRYKIIEKKQPVAFWCNPISGHNTLYWYLQNLGQGPELLIRYENEEAVDDSQLPKDRFSAERLKGVDSTLKIQPAELGDSAVYLCASSPRRGQETQYFGPGTRLLVL.

This clone was detected once. The V call is TRBV7-9, the J call TRBJ1-2, with D possibly TRBD1 on 6 matching bases. CDR3 size: 12 residues. Looked up from germline, CDR1 is SEHNR and CDR2 is FQNEAQ (reference sequence). The V and J ends lost 5 bases and 3 bases respectively, with 7 bases between them. This CDR3 is CASSGGDYGYTF. The CDR3, as DNA: TGTGCCAGCAGCGGGGGCGACTATGGCTACACCTTC.

Details on this clone: It may be a read error: a sequence one base away is much more abundant. The sample contains more than one DNA sequence encoding this CDR3. The chain employs TRBV19 and TRBJ1-5; no clear D gene. The V end lost 1 base, the J end lost 4 bases, and 2 bases lay between the germline ends. The CDR3 is 12 amino acids. Germline CDR1 reads LNHDA; CDR2 reads SQIVND (reference sequence). The CDR3 nucleotides are TGTGCCAGTAGTATAGTAAATCAGCCCCAGCATTTT. It codes for CASSIVNQPQHF.

V gene TRBV5-1 combines with J gene TRBJ2-7; 10 bases match TRBD2. Germline CDR1 reads SGHRS; CDR2 reads YFSETQ. The CDR3 spans 18 residues. The trim removed 2 bases at V and 4 bases at J, leaving 15 bases unmatched. CDR3 loop: CASSLGLAGVGFAYEQYF. The CDR3 DNA reads TGCGCCAGCAGCTTAGGGCTAGCGGGAGTAGGGTTTGCGTACGAGCAGTACTTC.

The chain joins TRBV30 to TRBJ2-7, with 12 bases aligning to TRBD2. CDR1 is GTSNPN, CDR2 SVGIG, per germline (reference sequence). The CDR3 has 16 amino acids. The J segment lost 4 bases and the V segment lost 1 base, leaving 8 bases of the junction unmatched. For the CDR3, the DNA is TGTGCCTGGAGTGGGCTAGCGGGGGGGGACCGATACGAGCAGTACTTC. Protein: CAWSGLAGGDRYEQYF.

This clone was counted a few times. Relative to the germline gene, one junction end is altered; a read error may explain this. The chain combines TRBV6-1 with TRBJ2-3; 7 nucleotides agree with TRBD2. Germline V gives CDR1 MNHNS, CDR2 SASEGT. This CDR3 has 14 residues. CDR3 coding DNA: TGTGCCAGCAGGGAAGCGGGGCGTACAGATACGCAGTATTTT. This translates into CASREAGRTDTQYF.

This clone was recorded once. This chain links TRBV9 with TRBJ1-1, with D possibly matching TRBD1 (6 bases). V lost 4 bases to trimming and J lost 4 bases, with 17 bases between them. CDR3 length: 15 amino acids. CDR1 and CDR2 from the germline V gene are SGDLS and YYNGEE. CDR3 in DNA: TGTGCCAGCAGCACCCAGACAGGATGGGCCACTGAAGCTTTCTTT. Encoded protein: CASSTQTGWATEAFF. The whole variable domain, remainder taken from reference TRBV9 and TRBJ1-1, is DSGVTQTPKHLITATGQRVTLRCSPRSGDLSVYWYQQSLDQGLQFLIQYYNGEERAKGNILERFSAQQFPDLHSELNLSSLELGDSALYFCASSTQTGWATEAFFGQGTRLTVV.

The CDR3 nucleotides read TGTGCCAGCAGCAAACTAGCCACCCATGAGCAGTTCTTC. It codes for CASSKLATHEQFF. The chain uses TRBV21-1 and TRBJ2-1; whether TRBD2, the table's D call, matches the DNA was not checked. TRBV21-1 is recorded as a pseudogene. The CDR3 sequence is 13 residues long.

J is TRBJ2-7 and V is TRBV2; D remains ambiguous. From germline, CDR1 is SNHLY and CDR2 FYNNEI. The V and J ends lost 4 bases and 5 bases respectively, with 9 bases between them. CDR3 size: 12 residues. The CDR3 DNA reads TGTGCCAGCAGTGGGTCCAGAAACGAGCAGTACTTC. It is translated as CASSGSRNEQYF.

The V gene is TRBV28, the J gene TRBJ2-1, with 9 bases aligning to TRBD2. V shed 5 bases, J shed 2 bases, and the junction held 7 bases outside the gene matches. Germline V CDR1 and CDR2: MDHEN, SYDVKM. The CDR3 runs 16 residues. The CDR3 DNA reads TGTGCCAGCAGTCCAAGGCTAGCGGGACCCTACAATGAGCAGTTCTTC. This codes for CASSPRLAGPYNEQFF.

This clone was detected a few times. The chain combines TRBV7-8 with TRBJ1-1; a possible D gene is TRBD1 (6 bases). Trimming shortened V by 2 bases and J by 8 bases, and 12 bases separated the two germline ends. Germline CDR1 reads SGHVS; CDR2 reads FQNEAQ. CDR3 length: 13 amino acids. The CDR3 DNA reads TGTGCCAGCAGCTTACTTATACAGGGCGAAGCTTTCTTT. Protein: CASSLLIQGEAFF.

A single count supports this clone. The chain recombines TRBV2 with TRBJ2-2; 7 nucleotides line up with TRBD2. V shed 3 bases, J shed 4 bases, and the junction held 2 bases outside the gene matches. The CDR3 covers 14 residues. Germline V CDR1 and CDR2: SNHLY, FYNNEI. The CDR3 region is CASSDWEGTGELFF. The DNA for the CDR3 is TGTGCCAGCAGTGATTGGGAGGGCACCGGGGAGCTGTTTTTT.

The genes are TRBV2 and TRBJ1-2; TRBD1 might be the D (5 bases). From germline, CDR1 is SNHLY and CDR2 FYNNEI. V lost 5 bases to trimming and J lost 5 bases, with 15 bases between them. The length of the CDR3 is 14 residues. The CDR3 sequence: CASSRGAGLYGYTF. CDR3 nucleotide sequence: TGTGCCAGCAGTCGTGGGGCAGGCCTTTATGGCTACACCTTC. Full variable domain (outside the CDR3, taken from reference TRBV2 and TRBJ1-2): EPEVTQTPSHQVTQMGQEVILRCVPISNHLYFYWYRQILGQKVEFLVSFYNNEISEKSEIFDDQFSVERPDGSNFTLKIRSTKLEDSAMYFCASSRGAGLYGYTFGSGTRLTVV.

The chain couples TRBV4-1 to TRBJ2-6, with D possibly TRBD1 on 5 matching bases. This CDR3 region has 17 residues. V gave up 0 bases and J gave up 0 bases, with 9 bases separating them. The V gene's germline CDR1 is MGHRA and CDR2 YSYEKL. CDR3 nucleotide sequence: TGCGCCAGCAGCCAAGAAATGACAGTCTCTGGGGCCAACGTCCTGACTTTC. Its protein product is CASSQEMTVSGANVLTF.

J is TRBJ1-5 and V is TRBV28; possibly TRBD1 for D (5 bases). Trimming stripped 3 bases from V and 6 bases from J, with 18 bases between. Germline assignment: CDR1 MDHEN and CDR2 SYDVKM. This CDR3 spans 16 amino acids. The CDR3 DNA sequence: TGTGCCAGCAGTTTGCGTGGGTACAGGAAAGCTCAGCCCCAGCATTTT. Encoded protein: CASSLRGYRKAQPQHF.

V and J are TRBV19 and TRBJ2-3; TRBD1 aligns across 10 bases. This CDR3 contains 15 residues. Germline V gene data show CDR1 as LNHDA and CDR2 as SQIVND (reference sequence). V shed 4 bases, J shed 5 bases, and the junction held 6 bases outside the gene matches. The CDR3 reads CASSKGTGVGDTQYF. DNA for the CDR3: TGTGCCAGTAGTAAAGGGACAGGGGTAGGAGATACGCAGTATTTT.